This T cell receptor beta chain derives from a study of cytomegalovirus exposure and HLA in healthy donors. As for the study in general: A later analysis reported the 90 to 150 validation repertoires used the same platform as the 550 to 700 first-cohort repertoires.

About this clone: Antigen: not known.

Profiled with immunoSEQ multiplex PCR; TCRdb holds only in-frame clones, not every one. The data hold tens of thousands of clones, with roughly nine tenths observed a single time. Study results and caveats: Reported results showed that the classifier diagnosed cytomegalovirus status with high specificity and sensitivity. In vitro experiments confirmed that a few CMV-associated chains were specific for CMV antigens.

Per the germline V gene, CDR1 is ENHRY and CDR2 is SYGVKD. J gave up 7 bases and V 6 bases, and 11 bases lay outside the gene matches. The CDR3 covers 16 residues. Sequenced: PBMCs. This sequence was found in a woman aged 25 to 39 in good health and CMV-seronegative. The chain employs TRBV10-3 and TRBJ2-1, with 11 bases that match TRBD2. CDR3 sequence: CAIRGSRLAGNNEQFF. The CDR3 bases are TGTGCCATCAGAGGATCCCGACTAGCGGGAAATAATGAGCAGTTCTTC.